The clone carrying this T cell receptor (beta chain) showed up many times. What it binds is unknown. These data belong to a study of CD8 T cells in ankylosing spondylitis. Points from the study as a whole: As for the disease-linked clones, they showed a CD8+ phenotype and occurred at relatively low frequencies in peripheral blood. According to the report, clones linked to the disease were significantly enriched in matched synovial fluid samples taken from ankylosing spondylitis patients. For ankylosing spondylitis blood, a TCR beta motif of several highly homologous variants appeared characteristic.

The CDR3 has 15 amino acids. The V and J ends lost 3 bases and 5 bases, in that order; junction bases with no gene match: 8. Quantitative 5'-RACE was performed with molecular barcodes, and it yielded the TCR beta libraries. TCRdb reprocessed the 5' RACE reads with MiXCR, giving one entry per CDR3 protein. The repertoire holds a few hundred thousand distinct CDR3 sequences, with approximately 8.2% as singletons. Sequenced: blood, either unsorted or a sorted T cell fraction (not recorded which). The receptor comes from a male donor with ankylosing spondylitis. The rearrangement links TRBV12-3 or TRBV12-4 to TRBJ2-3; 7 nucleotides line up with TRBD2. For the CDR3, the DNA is TGTGCCAGCAGTTTTCCCAGCGGGATGATAGATACGCAGTATTTT. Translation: CASSFPSGMIDTQYF.